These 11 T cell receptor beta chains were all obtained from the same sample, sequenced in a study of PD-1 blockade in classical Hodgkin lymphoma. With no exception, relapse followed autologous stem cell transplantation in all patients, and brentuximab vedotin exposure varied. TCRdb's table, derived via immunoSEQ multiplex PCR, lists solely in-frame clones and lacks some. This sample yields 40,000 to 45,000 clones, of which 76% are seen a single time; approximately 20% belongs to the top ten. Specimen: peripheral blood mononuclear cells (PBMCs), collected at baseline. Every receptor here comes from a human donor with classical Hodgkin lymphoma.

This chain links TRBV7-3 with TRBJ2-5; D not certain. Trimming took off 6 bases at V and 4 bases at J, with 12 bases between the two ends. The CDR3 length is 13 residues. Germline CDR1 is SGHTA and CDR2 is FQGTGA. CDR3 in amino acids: CASSNYISETQYF. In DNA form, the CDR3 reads TGTGCCAGCAGTAATTACATATCAGAGACCCAGTACTTC. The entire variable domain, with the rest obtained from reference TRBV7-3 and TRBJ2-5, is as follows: GAGVSQTPSNKVTEKGKYVELRCDPISGHTALYWYRQSLGQGPEFLIYFQGTGAADDSGLPNDRFFAVRPEGSVSTLKIQRTERGDSAVYLCASSNYISETQYFGPGTRLLVL.

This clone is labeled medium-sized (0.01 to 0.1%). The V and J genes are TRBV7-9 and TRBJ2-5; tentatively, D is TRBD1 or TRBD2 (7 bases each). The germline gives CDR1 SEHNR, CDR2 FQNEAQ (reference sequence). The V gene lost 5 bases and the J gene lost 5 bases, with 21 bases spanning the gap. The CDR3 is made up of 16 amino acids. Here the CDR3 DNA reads TGTGCCAGCAGCACCCAGGGGGGGCGCGAGTCGGAGACCCAGTACTTC. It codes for CASSTQGGRESETQYF.

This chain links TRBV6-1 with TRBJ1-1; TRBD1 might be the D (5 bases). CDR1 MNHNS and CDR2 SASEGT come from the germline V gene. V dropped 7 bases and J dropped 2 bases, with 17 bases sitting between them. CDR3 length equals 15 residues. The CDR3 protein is CASTPGGGTNTEAFF. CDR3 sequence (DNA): TGTGCCAGCACCCCAGGCGGGGGGACCAACACTGAAGCTTTCTTT.

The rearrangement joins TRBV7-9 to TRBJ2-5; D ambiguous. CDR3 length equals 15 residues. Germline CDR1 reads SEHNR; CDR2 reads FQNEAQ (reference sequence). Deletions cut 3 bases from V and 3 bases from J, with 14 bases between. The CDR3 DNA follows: TGTGCCAGCAGCTTTATCTCGGCGGATAAAGAGACCCAGTACTTC. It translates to CASSFISADKETQYF.

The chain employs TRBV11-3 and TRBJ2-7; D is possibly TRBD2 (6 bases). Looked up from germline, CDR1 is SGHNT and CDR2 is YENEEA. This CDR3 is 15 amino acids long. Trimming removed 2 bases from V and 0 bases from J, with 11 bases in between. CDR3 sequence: CASSLRGATSYEQYF. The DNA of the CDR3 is TGTGCCAGCAGCTTACGCGGGGCTACCTCCTACGAGCAGTACTTC. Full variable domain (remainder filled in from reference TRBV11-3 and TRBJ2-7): EAGVVQSPRYKIIEKKQPVAFWCNPISGHNTLYWYLQNLGQGPELLIRYENEEAVDDSQLPKDRFSAERLKGVDSTLKIQPAELGDSAVYLCASSLRGATSYEQYFGPGTRLTVT.

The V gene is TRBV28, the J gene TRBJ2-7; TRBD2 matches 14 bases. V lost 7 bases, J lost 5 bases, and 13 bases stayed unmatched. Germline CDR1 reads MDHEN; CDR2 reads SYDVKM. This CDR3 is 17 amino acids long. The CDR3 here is CASKRGVGTSGRHEQYF. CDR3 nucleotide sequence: TGTGCCAGCAAAAGGGGAGTCGGGACTAGCGGGAGACACGAGCAGTACTTC.

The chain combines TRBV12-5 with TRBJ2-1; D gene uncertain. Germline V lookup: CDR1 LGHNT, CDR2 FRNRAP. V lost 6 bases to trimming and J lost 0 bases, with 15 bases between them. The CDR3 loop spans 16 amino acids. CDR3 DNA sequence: TGTGCTAGTGGCCTCCGCAACACTAACTCCTACAATGAGCAGTTCTTC. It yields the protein CASGLRNTNSYNEQFF.

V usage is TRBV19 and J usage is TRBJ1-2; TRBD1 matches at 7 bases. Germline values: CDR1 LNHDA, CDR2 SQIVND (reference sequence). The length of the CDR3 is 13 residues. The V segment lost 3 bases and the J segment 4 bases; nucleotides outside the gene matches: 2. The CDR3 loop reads CASSMTGIYGYTF. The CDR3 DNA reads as TGTGCCAGTAGTATGACAGGGATCTATGGCTACACCTTC.

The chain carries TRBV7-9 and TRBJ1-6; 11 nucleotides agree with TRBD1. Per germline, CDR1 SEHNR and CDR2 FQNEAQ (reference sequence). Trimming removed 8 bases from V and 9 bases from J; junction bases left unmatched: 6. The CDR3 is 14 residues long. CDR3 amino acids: CASVMGQGVSPLHF. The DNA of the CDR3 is TGTGCCAGCGTCATGGGACAGGGGGTTTCACCCCTCCACTTT.

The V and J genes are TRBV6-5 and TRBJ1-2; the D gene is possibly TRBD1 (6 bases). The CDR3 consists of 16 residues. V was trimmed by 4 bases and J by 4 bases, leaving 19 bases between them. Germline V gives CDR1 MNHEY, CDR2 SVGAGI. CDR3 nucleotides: TGTGCCAGCAGTTCCGGGACACCAACGAGGGGCTATGGCTACACCTTC. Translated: CASSSGTPTRGYGYTF.

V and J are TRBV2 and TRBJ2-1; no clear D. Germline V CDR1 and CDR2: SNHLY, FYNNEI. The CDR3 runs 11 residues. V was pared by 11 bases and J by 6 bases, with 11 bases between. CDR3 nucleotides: TGTGCCGGCCGGGTAGCCAATGAGCAGTTCTTC. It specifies CAGRVANEQFF. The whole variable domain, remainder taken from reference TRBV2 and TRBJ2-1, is EPEVTQTPSHQVTQMGQEVILRCVPISNHLYFYWYRQILGQKVEFLVSFYNNEISEKSEIFDDQFSVERPDGSNFTLKIRSTKLEDSAMYFCAGRVANEQFFGPGTRLTVL.